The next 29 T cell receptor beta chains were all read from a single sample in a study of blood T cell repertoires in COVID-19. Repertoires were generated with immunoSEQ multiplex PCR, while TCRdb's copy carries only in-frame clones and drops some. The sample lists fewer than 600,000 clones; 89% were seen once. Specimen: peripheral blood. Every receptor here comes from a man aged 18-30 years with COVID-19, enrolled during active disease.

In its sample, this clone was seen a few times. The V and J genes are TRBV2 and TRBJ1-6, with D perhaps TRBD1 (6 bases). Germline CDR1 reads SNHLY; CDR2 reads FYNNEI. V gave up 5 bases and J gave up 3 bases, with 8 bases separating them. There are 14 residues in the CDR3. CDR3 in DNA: TGTGCCAGCAGTTTGGACAGCTATAATTCACCCCTCCACTTT. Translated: CASSLDSYNSPLHF.

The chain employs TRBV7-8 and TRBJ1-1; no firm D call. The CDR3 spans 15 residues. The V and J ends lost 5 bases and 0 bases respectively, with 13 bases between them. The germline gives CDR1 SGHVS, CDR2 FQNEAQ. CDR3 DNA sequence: TGTGCCAGCAGCAAAACTTCCTTAATGAACACTGAAGCTTTCTTT. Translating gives CASSKTSLMNTEAFF.

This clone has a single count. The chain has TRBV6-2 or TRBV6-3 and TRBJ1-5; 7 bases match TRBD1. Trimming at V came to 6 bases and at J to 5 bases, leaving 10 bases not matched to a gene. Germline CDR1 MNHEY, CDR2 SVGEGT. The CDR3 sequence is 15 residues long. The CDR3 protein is CASSSGTVSYQPQHF. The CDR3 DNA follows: TGTGCCAGCAGCTCCGGGACAGTGAGTTATCAGCCCCAGCATTTT.

The CDR3 region has the DNA TGTGCCAGCAGCGCCCCGGGAGGTCCCTACAATGAGCAGTTCTTC. This gives the protein CASSAPGGPYNEQFF. The chain employs TRBV7-9 and TRBJ2-1; 7 bases line up with TRBD2. The CDR3 extends over 15 amino acids. CDR1 is SEHNR and CDR2 is FQNEAQ in the germline V gene (reference sequence). The J segment lost 2 bases and the V segment lost 5 bases, leaving 6 bases of the junction unmatched.

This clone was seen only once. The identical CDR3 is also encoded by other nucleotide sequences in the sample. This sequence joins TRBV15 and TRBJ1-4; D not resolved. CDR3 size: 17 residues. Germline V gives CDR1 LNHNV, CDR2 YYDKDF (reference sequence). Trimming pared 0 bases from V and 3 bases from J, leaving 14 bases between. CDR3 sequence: CATSRDLGLGANEKLFF. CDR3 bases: TGTGCCACCAGCAGAGATTTGGGGTTGGGAGCTAATGAAAAACTGTTTTTT.

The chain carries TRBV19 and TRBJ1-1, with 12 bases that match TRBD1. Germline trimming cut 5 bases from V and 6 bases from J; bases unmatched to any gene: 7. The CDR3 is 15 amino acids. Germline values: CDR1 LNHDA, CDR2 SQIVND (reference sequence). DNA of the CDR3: TGTGCCAGTAGTGTCATGGGACAGGGGGCCGCTGAAGCTTTCTTT. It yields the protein CASSVMGQGAAEAFF.

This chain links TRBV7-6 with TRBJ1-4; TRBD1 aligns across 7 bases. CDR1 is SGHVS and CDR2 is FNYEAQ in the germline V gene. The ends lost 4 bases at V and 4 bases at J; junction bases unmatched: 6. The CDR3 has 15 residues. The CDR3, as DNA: TGTGCCAGCAGCTCTACCGGGACAGTTAATGAAAAACTGTTTTTT. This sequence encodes CASSSTGTVNEKLFF.

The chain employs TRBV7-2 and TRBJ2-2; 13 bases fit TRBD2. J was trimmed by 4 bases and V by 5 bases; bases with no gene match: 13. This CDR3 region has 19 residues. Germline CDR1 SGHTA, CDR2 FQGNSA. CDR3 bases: TGTGCCAGCAGCCAAATACTAGCGGGGGGGCCTTTGGGCACCGGGGAGCTGTTTTTT. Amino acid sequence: CASSQILAGGPLGTGELFF.

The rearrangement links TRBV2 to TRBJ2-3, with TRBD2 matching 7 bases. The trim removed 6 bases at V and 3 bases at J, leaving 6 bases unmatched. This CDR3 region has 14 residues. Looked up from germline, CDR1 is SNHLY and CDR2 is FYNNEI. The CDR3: CASREGGRTDTQYF. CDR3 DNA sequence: TGTGCCAGCAGGGAGGGAGGGCGGACAGATACGCAGTATTTT.

The CDR3 reads CASSKDRAPMNTEAFF. The CDR3 coding sequence is TGTGCCAGCAGTAAGGACAGGGCCCCGATGAACACTGAAGCTTTCTTT. The rearrangement joins TRBV28 to TRBJ1-1, with 8 bases aligning to TRBD1. V lost 5 bases to trimming and J lost 0 bases; unmatched junction nucleotides: 8. Looked up from germline, CDR1 is MDHEN and CDR2 is SYDVKM. The CDR3 runs 16 residues.

The CDR3 sequence: CASSLVAGVLSDEQYF. The CDR3 DNA reads TGCGCCAGCAGCTTGGTAGCGGGAGTACTATCGGACGAGCAGTACTTC. This chain connects TRBV5-1 to TRBJ2-7, with 9 bases matching TRBD2. CDR1 SGHRS and CDR2 YFSETQ come from the germline V gene. The CDR3 length is 16 residues. With V trimmed by 0 bases and J by 5 bases, 9 bases remained unmatched.

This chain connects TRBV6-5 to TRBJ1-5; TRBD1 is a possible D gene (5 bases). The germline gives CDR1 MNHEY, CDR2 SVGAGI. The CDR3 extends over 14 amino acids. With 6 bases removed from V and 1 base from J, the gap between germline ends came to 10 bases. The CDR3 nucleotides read TGTGCCAGCAGGGGAACAGGAAGCAATCAGCCCCAGCATTTT. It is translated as CASRGTGSNQPQHF.

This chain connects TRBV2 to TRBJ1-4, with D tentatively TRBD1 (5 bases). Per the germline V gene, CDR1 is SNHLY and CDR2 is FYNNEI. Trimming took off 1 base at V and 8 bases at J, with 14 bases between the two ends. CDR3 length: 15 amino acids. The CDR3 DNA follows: TGTGCCAGCAGTGAAGTGCCCTACCCAGGGGAAAAACTGTTTTTT. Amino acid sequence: CASSEVPYPGEKLFF.

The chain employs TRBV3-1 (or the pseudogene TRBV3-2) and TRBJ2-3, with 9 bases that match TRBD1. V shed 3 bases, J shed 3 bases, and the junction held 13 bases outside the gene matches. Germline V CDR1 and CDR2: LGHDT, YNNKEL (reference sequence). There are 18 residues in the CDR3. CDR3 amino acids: CASSQDAGTGWGTDTQYF. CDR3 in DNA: TGTGCCAGCAGCCAGGATGCGGGGACAGGGTGGGGAACAGATACGCAGTATTTT.

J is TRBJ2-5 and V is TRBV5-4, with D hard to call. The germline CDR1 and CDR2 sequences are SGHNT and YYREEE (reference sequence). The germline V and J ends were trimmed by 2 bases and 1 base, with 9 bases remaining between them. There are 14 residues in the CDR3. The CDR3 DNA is TGTGCCAGCAGCTTTGATCCAGGCCAAGAGACCCAGTACTTC. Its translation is CASSFDPGQETQYF. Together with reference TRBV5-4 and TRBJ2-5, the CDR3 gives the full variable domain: ETGVTQSPTHLIKTRGQQVTLRCSSQSGHNTVSWYQQALGQGPQFIFQYYREEENGRGNFPPRFSGLQFPNYSSELNVNALELDDSALYLCASSFDPGQETQYFGPGTRLLVL.

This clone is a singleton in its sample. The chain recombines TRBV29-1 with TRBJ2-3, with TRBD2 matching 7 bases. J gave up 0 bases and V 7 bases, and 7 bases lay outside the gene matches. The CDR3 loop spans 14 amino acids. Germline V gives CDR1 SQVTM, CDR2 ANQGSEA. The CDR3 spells CSAYSGSSTDTQYF. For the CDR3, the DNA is TGCAGCGCCTATAGCGGGTCTAGCACAGATACGCAGTATTTT.

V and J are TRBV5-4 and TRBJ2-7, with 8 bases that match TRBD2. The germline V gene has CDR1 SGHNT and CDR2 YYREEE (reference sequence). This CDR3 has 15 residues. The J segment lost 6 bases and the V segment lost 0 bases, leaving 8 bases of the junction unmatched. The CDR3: CASSLDSGKSSEQYF. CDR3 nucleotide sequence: TGTGCCAGCAGCTTGGATAGCGGGAAATCATCCGAGCAGTACTTC.

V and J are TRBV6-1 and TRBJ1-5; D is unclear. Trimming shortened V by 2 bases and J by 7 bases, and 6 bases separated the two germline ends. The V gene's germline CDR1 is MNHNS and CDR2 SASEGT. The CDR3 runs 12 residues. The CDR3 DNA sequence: TGTGCCAGCAGTGAAATCGGGCAGCCCCAGCATTTT. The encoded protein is CASSEIGQPQHF.

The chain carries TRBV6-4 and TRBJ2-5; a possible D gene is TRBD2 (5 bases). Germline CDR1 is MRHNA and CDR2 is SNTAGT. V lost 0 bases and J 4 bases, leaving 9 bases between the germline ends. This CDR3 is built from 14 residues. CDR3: CASSDSGVGETQYF. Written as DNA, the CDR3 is TGTGCCAGCAGTGACTCCGGGGTTGGAGAGACCCAGTACTTC.

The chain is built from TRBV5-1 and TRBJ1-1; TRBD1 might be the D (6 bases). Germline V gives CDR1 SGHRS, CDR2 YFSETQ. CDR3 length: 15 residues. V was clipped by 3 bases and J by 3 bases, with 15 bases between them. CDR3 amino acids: CASSSNQQGHTEAFF. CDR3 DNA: TGCGCCAGCAGCTCAAACCAACAGGGTCACACTGAAGCTTTCTTT. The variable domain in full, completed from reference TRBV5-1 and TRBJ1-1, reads KAGVTQTPRYLIKTRGQQVTLSCSPISGHRSVSWYQQTPGQGLQFLFEYFSETQRNKGNFPGRFSGRQFSNSRSEMNVSTLELGDSALYLCASSSNQQGHTEAFFGQGTRLTVV.

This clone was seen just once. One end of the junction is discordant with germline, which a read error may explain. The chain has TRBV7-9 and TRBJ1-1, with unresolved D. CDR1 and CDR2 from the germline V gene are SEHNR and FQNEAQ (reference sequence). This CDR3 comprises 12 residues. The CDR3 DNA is TGTGCCAGCGGCTTCCCCAGCGGGCGCGCTTTCTTT. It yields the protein CASGFPSGRAFF.

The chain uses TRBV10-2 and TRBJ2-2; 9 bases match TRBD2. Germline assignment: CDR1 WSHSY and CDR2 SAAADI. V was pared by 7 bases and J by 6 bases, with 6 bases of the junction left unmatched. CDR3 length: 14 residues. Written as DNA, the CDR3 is TGCGCCAGCAATTCGGGACTAGCCCCCGGGGAGCTGTTTTTT. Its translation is CASNSGLAPGELFF.

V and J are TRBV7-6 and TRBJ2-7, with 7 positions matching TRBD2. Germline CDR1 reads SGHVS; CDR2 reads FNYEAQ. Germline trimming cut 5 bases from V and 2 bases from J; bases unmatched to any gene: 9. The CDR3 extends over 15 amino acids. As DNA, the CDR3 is TGTGCCAGCAGCCCGTTCGGGACTATGACCTACGAGCAGTACTTC. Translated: CASSPFGTMTYEQYF.

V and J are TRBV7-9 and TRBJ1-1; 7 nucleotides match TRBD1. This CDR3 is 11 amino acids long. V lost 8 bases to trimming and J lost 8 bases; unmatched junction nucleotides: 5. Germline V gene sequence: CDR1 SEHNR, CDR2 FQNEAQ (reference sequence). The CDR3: CASSGQVEAFF. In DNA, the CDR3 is TGTGCCAGCTCAGGACAGGTCGAAGCTTTCTTT.

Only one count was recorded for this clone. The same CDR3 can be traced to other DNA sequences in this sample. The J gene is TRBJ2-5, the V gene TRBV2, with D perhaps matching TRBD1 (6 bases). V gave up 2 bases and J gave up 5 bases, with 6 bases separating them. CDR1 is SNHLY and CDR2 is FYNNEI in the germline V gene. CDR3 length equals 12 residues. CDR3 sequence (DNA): TGTGCCAGCAGTGAAAGGGGGGAGACCCAGTACTTC. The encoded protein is CASSERGETQYF.

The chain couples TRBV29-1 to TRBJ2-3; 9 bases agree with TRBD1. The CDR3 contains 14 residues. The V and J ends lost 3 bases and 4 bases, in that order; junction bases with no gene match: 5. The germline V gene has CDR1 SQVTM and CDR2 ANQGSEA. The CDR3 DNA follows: TGCAGCGTTGAGGGGGACAGGGCCTCAGATACGCAGTATTTT. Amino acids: CSVEGDRASDTQYF.

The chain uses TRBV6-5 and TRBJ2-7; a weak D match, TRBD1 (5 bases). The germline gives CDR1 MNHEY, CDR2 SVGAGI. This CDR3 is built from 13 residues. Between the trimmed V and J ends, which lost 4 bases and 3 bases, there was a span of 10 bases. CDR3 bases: TGTGCCAGCAGTTCCACCGACAGCTACGAGCAGTACTTC. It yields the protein CASSSTDSYEQYF.

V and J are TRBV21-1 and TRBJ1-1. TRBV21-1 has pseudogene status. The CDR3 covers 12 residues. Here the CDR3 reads CATAGGAGEAFF. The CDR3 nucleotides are TGTGCCACTGCGGGGGGTGCGGGTGAAGCTTTCTTT.

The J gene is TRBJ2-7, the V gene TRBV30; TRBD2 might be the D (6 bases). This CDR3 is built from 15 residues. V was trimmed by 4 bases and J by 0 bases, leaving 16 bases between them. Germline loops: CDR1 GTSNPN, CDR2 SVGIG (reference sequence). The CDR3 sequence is CAWMKQRASSYEQYF. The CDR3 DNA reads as TGTGCCTGGATGAAGCAGCGGGCGAGCTCCTACGAGCAGTACTTC.